Listed below are T cell receptor beta chains from one sample, sequenced in a study of OX40 agonist ivuxolimab in advanced cancers. The method was immunoSEQ multiplex PCR; TCRdb's version includes in-frame clones alone and lacks a portion of them. The profile shows some 80,000 clones, approximately 85% of them singletons. The source was CD4+ or CD8+ T cells sorted from blood, collected in a trial of the OX40 agonist ivuxolimab. These receptors all come from an adult with an advanced solid tumor such as melanoma, head and neck, liver or kidney cancer. CDR3s include the opening cysteine and the closing phenylalanine or tryptophan. A row's size may be missing; if present it is once, few, many or a size class.

17 | . | TRBJ1-3 | TRBV9 | CASSVVGVGSSGNTIYF
14 | . | TRBJ1-2 | TRBV5-1 | CASSLEGAGYGYTF
16 | . | TRBJ2-3 | TRBV5-1 | CASSSDSGGARSTQYF
17 | . | TRBJ2-5 | TRBV19 | CASSTDSGKTGSGTQYF
16 | once | TRBJ1-1 | TRBV5-1 | CASSLEPGQEDPEAFF
16 | . | TRBJ1-2 | TRBV2 | CASSARTGMTSYGYTF
18 | once | TRBJ2-5 | TRBV4-2 | CASSQGLTSGGTQETQYF
14 | . | TRBJ1-6 | TRBV5-4 | CASSQGTGDSPLHF
14 | . | TRBJ1-5 | TRBV6-1 | CASSDWQPNQPQHF
15 | . | TRBJ2-5 | TRBV5-1 | CASSFGTPSLGTQYF
13 | few | TRBJ1-6 | TRBV27 | CASRQTYNSPLHF
15 | . | TRBJ1-5 | TRBV2 | CASSERSGFGQPQHF
15 | . | TRBJ2-3 | TRBV9 | CASSVAPDRTDTQYF
14 | . | TRBJ1-1 | TRBV10-2 | CASNDVQTNTEAFF
13 | . | TRBJ1-1 | TRBV9 | CASSVEWGTEAFF
12 | . | TRBJ2-1 | TRBV30 | CACRTGGNEQFF
16 | . | TRBJ1-3 | TRBV18 | CASSEGQGGSGNTIYF
13 | few | TRBJ1-5 | TRBV28 | CASRRQANQPQHF
16 | . | TRBJ2-3 | TRBV29-1 | CSVGLVPGGSADTQYF
15 | once | TRBJ2-7 | TRBV6-5 | CASSYSLRTAYEQYF
17 | . | TRBJ2-6 | TRBV4-1 | CASSPGQGSSGANVLTF
14 | . | TRBJ1-2 | TRBV19 | CASSIGSLYGGYTF
14 | . | TRBJ1-1 | TRBV2 | CASRKDAGGTEAFF
16 | . | TRBJ1-6 | TRBV4-2 | CASSQGGQGYNSPLHF
14 | . | TRBJ1-1 | TRBV6-4 | CASRAAGQGTEAFF
15 | . | TRBJ1-1 | TRBV28 | CASSLGTPENTEAFF
15 | . | TRBJ1-2 | TRBV19 | CASRGMDGLNYGYTF
14 | . | TRBJ1-2 | TRBV5-4 | CASSSPGTGGLYTF
17 | . | TRBJ1-1 | TRBV6-4 | CASSGSGSSEVLPEAFF